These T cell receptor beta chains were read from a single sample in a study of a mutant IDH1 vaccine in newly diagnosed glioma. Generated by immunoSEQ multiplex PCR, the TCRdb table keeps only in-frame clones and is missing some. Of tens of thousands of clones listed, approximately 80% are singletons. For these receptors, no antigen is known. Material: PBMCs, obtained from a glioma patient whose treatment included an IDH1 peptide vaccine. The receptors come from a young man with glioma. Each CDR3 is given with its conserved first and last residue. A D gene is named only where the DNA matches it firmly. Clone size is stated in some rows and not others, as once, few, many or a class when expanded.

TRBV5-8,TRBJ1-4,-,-,CASSLGVGGPADPKLFF,TGTGCCAGCAGCTTGGGGGTTGGCGGGCCCGCGGATCCAAAACTGTTTTTT
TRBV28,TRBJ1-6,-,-,CASRVRRGQNSPLHF,TGTGCCAGCAGGGTCCGAAGAGGGCAGAATTCACCCCTCCACTTT
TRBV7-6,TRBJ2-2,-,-,CASSGPGGLDTGELFF,TGTGCCAGCAGCGGCCCGGGGGGCCTGGACACCGGGGAGCTGTTTTTT
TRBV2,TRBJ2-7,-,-,CASSIPVGTYEQYF,TGTGCCAGCAGTATTCCGGTGGGTACCTACGAGCAGTACTTC
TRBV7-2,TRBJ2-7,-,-,CASSSGVDSYEQYF,TGTGCCAGCAGTTCCGGAGTTGACTCCTACGAGCAGTACTTC
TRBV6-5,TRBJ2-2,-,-,CASRDSNTGELFF,TGTGCCAGCCGGGACTCGAACACCGGGGAGCTGTTTTTT
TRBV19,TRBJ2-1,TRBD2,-,CASSIPGGTWNEQFF,TGTGCCAGTAGTATCCCGGGAGGGACGTGGAATGAGCAGTTCTTC
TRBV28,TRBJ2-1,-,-,CASSGWGSGYNEQFF,TGTGCCAGCAGTGGGTGGGGTAGCGGCTACAATGAGCAGTTCTTC
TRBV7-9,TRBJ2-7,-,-,CASSLMGSSYEQYF,TGTGCCAGCAGCTTAATGGGGTCTTCCTACGAGCAGTACTTC
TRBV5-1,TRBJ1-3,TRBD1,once,CASRLTGDQNTIYF,TGCGCCAGCAGGCTGACAGGGGATCAAAACACCATATATTTT
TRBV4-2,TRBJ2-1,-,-,CASSLSSGAGQFF,TGTGCCAGCAGCCTTTCCTCCGGAGCTGGGCAGTTCTTC
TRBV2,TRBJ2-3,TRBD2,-,CASMTGGGYTQYF,TGTGCCAGCATGACAGGCGGGGGGTATACGCAGTATTTT
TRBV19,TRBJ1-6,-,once,CASSNAGFPPLHF,TGTGCCAGTAGTAACGCAGGGTTCCCACCCCTCCACTTT
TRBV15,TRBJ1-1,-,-,CATQGYEGTEAFF,TGTGCCACTCAGGGGTACGAAGGCACTGAAGCTTTCTTT
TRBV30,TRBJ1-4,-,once,CAFSRGLEEKLFF,TGTGCCTTCTCCCGGGGGCTAGAAGAAAAACTGTTTTTT
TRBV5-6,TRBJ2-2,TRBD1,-,CASSQSTKWGQGAGELFF,TGTGCCAGCAGCCAAAGTACAAAATGGGGACAGGGGGCCGGGGAGCTGTTTTTT
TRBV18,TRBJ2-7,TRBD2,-,CASSPGPTGGHEQYF,TGTGCCAGCTCACCTGGGCCCACGGGAGGCCACGAGCAGTACTTC
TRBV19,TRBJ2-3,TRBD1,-,CASNGQGLFTDTQYF,TGTGCCAGCAACGGACAGGGGCTATTCACAGATACGCAGTATTTT
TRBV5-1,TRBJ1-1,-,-,CASSAVTGANTEAFF,TGCGCCAGCAGCGCCGTGACAGGCGCGAACACTGAAGCTTTCTTT
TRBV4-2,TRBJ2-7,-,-,CASSRKRDTPYEQYF,TGTGCCAGCAGCCGGAAGAGGGACACCCCCTACGAGCAGTACTTC
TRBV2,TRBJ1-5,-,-,CASSEGGNDQPQHF,TGTGCCAGCAGTGAAGGGGGGAATGATCAGCCCCAGCATTTT
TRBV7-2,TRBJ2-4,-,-,CASSLDGGALGNIQYF,TGTGCCAGCAGCTTAGATGGGGGGGCCTTAGGAAACATTCAGTACTTC
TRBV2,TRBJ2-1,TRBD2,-,CASKRGGSYNEQFF,TGTGCCAGCAAGCGGGGGGGCTCCTACAATGAGCAGTTCTTC
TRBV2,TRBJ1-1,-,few,CASGRDVVRTEAFF,TGTGCCAGCGGACGGGACGTAGTCAGGACTGAAGCTTTCTTT
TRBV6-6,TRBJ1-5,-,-,CASSYELVTDQPQHF,TGTGCCAGCAGTTACGAATTGGTGACAGATCAGCCCCAGCATTTT
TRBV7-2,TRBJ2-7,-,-,CASSSGVDSYEQYF,TGTGCCAGCAGTTCCGGAGTTGACTCCTACGAGCAGTACTTC
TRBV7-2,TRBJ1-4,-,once,CASSRNGPNEKLFF,TGTGCCAGCAGCCGTAACGGGCCTAATGAAAAACTGTTTTTT
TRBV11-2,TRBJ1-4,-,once,CASSLARQGNEKLFF,TGTGCCAGCAGCTTAGCCCGCCAGGGGAATGAAAAACTGTTTTTT
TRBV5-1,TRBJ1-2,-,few,CASSLRGPVYGYTF,TGCGCCAGCAGCTTAAGGGGCCCTGTCTATGGCTACACCTTC
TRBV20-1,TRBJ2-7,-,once,CSAAQAVEQYF,TGCAGTGCTGCCCAGGCCGTCGAGCAGTACTTC
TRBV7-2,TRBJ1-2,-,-,CASSLRREESYTF,TGTGCCAGCAGCTTAAGGAGGGAAGAGAGCTACACCTTC
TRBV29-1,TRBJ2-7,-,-,CSVEVGGTYEQYF,TGCAGCGTTGAAGTTGGCGGAACCTACGAGCAGTACTTC
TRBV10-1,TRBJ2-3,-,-,CASSAITSVDTQYF,TGCGCCAGCAGTGCGATCACATCGGTAGATACGCAGTATTTT
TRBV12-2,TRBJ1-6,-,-,CASRLAENSPLHF,TGTGCAAGTCGCTTAGCCGAGAATTCACCCCTCCACTTT
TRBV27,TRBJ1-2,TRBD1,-,CASSRQGGHYGYTF,TGTGCCAGCAGTAGACAGGGAGGTCACTATGGCTACACCTTC
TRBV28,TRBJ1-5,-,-,CASSLEYRAQTYSNQPQHF,TGTGCCAGCAGTTTAGAGTATAGGGCGCAGACTTATAGCAATCAGCCCCAGCATTTT
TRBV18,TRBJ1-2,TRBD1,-,CASSQGDGYGYTF,TGTGCCAGCTCGCAGGGGGACGGCTATGGCTACACCTTC
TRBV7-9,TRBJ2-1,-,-,CASSLTVNEQFF,TGTGCCAGCAGCTTGACAGTCAATGAGCAGTTCTTC
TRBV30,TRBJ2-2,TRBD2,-,CAWQRTSGTGELFF,TGTGCCTGGCAACGGACTAGCGGGACCGGGGAGCTGTTTTTT
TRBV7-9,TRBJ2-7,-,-,CASSFSNRPYEQYF,TGTGCCAGCAGCTTTTCTAATAGACCCTACGAGCAGTACTTC
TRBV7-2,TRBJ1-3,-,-,CASSPTGTRSGNTIYF,TGTGCCAGCAGCCCTACAGGCACGCGCTCTGGAAACACCATATATTTT
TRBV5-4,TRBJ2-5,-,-,CASSLSRDRLETQYF,TGTGCCAGCAGCTTGTCCAGGGACCGGTTGGAGACCCAGTACTTC
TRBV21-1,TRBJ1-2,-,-,CASSKAGQGADGYTF,TGTGCCAGCAGCAAAGCGGGACAGGGGGCGGATGGCTACACCTTC
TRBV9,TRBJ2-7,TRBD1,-,CASSVARTGSRYEQYF,TGTGCCAGCAGCGTAGCTCGGACAGGGTCTCGTTACGAGCAGTACTTC
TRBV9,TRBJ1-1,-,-,CASSQGFRDTEAFF,TGTGCCAGCAGTCAGGGTTTTAGAGACACTGAAGCTTTCTTT
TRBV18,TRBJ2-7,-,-,CASSPQSGAREQYF,TGTGCCAGCTCACCACAATCCGGGGCGCGAGAGCAGTACTTC
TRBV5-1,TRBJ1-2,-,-,CASSPGSSGYGYTF,TGCGCCAGCAGCCCGGGGTCTAGCGGCTATGGCTACACCTTC
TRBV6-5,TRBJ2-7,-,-,CASSPFDRYSYEQYF,TGTGCCAGCAGTCCCTTCGACCGATACTCCTACGAGCAGTACTTC
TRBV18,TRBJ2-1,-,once,CASSPAQTYNEQFF,TGTGCCAGCTCACCGGCGCAGACCTACAATGAGCAGTTCTTC
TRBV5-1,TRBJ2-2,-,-,CASSLGSSTGELFF,TGCGCCAGCAGCTTGGGGTCGTCGACCGGGGAGCTGTTTTTT
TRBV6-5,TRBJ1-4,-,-,CASSSAATNEKLFF,TGTGCCAGCAGTTCAGCCGCAACTAATGAAAAACTGTTTTTT
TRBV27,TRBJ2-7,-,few,CASMEAGGPYEQYF,TGTGCCAGCATGGAAGCGGGCGGCCCCTACGAGCAGTACTTC
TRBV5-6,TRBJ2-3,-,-,CASSPRRSSTDTQYF,TGTGCCAGCAGCCCACGAAGGAGTAGCACAGATACGCAGTATTTT
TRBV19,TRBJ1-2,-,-,CASSIFRDGSNYGYTF,TGTGCCAGTAGTATCTTCCGGGACGGTAGTAACTATGGCTACACCTTC
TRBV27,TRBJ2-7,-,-,CASSSKGLGTYEQYF,TGTGCCAGCAGTTCGAAAGGCCTAGGCACCTACGAGCAGTACTTC
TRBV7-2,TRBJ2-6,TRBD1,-,CASSTRTGAGGANVLTF,TGTGCCAGCAGCACACGGACAGGGGCAGGTGGGGCCAACGTCCTGACTTTC
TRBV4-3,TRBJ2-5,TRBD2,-,CASSQSGGYGETQYF,TGCGCCAGCAGCCAAAGCGGGGGGTATGGAGAGACCCAGTACTTC